The 11 T cell receptor beta chains in this list originate from one sample, sequenced in a study of T cell repertoires in cytomegalovirus infection. Which antigens these TCRs recognize remains unknown. TCRdb used MiXCR to reprocess the reads, holding one entry per CDR3 protein. The sample lists about 570,000 distinct CDR3 sequences; 40% were seen once. The specimen comprised cultured PBMCs, sampled from culture after CMV antigen stimulation. The receptors shown here come from a human donor in good health (CMV status not recorded). Some clones in this sample may be carry-over from other donors' samples.

This clonotype was counted between two and nine times. The rearrangement joins TRBV24-1 to TRBJ2-3; 7 bases line up with TRBD1. The CDR3 is 13 residues long. The V gene's germline CDR1 is KGHDR and CDR2 SFDVKD. Germline trimming cut 9 bases from V and 2 bases from J; bases unmatched to any gene: 4. The CDR3 loop reads CATSDRATDTQYF. CDR3 coding DNA: TGTGCCACCTCAGACAGGGCCACAGATACGCAGTATTTT.

The J gene is TRBJ2-3, the V gene TRBV29-1; TRBD2 agrees at 7 bases. After removal of 5 bases from V and 6 bases from J, the junction contained 8 bases not matched to a gene. Germline-derived CDR1 and CDR2 are SQVTM and ANQGSEA. The CDR3 length is 13 residues. In DNA form, the CDR3 reads TGCAGCGTTACTAGACTAGCAGGCGATACGCAGTATTTT. This sequence encodes CSVTRLAGDTQYF.

V usage is TRBV5-4 and J usage is TRBJ2-3, with TRBD2 identical over 9 bases. The CDR3 is 15 residues long. Germline assignment: CDR1 SGHNT and CDR2 YYREEE (reference sequence). The trim removed 2 bases at V and 5 bases at J, leaving 6 bases unmatched. This CDR3 is CASSFLAGRVDTQYF. In DNA form, the CDR3 reads TGTGCCAGCAGCTTCCTAGCGGGGCGGGTAGATACGCAGTATTTT. Drawing the rest from reference TRBV5-4 and TRBJ2-3, the complete variable domain is ETGVTQSPTHLIKTRGQQVTLRCSSQSGHNTVSWYQQALGQGPQFIFQYYREEENGRGNFPPRFSGLQFPNYSSELNVNALELDDSALYLCASSFLAGRVDTQYFGPGTRLTVL.

CDR3 in DNA: TGCGCCAGCAGCCGGACAGGGTACACCGGGGAGCTGTTTTTT. Protein: CASSRTGYTGELFF. The chain is built from TRBV5-1 and TRBJ2-2, with 8 bases fitting TRBD1. CDR3 size: 14 residues. With V trimmed by 4 bases and J by 3 bases, 2 bases remained unmatched. Germline assignment: CDR1 SGHRS and CDR2 YFSETQ.

This clonotype was seen repeatedly, ten times or more. The genes are TRBV28 and TRBJ1-5, with a tentative D call TRBD1 (5 bases). Germline loops: CDR1 MDHEN, CDR2 SYDVKM. The CDR3 consists of 16 residues. The V and J ends lost 5 bases and 7 bases respectively, with 21 bases between them. This CDR3 is CASSAPGPSGGQPQHF. DNA for the CDR3: TGTGCCAGCAGTGCCCCGGGGCCCTCGGGCGGGCAGCCCCAGCATTTT.

This clonotype showed up just a few times. This sequence joins TRBV13 and TRBJ2-1, with 11 bases identical to TRBD2. The CDR3 is made up of 16 amino acids. V lost 5 bases to trimming and J lost 2 bases; unmatched junction nucleotides: 5. The germline CDR1 and CDR2 sequences are PRHDT and FYEKMQ (reference sequence). CDR3 amino acids: CASSARLAGPYNEQFF. The CDR3 DNA follows: TGTGCCAGCAGCGCCAGACTAGCGGGACCCTACAATGAGCAGTTCTTC.

The chain uses TRBV7-2 and TRBJ2-7; 7 nucleotides align to TRBD2. Germline assignment: CDR1 SGHTA and CDR2 FQGNSA. The CDR3 spans 15 residues. V lost 1 base, J lost 4 bases, and 7 bases stayed unmatched. CDR3 bases: TGTGCCAGCAGCTTAGAGGGGACTACCCGTTACGAGCAGTACTTC. Its protein product is CASSLEGTTRYEQYF.

The sample holds many counts of this clonotype. CDR3 nucleotide sequence: TGTGCCAGCAGCCCTCCCGACAGTTCCTACGAGCAGTACTTC. Translation: CASSPPDSSYEQYF. This chain uses TRBV7-2 with TRBJ2-7; perhaps TRBD1 as D (5 bases). Trimming cost V 5 bases and J 1 base, with 12 bases left between them. From germline, CDR1 is SGHTA and CDR2 FQGNSA. This CDR3 spans 14 amino acids.

V gene TRBV28 combines with J gene TRBJ1-1; 12 bases fit TRBD1. Germline CDR1 is MDHEN and CDR2 is SYDVKM. V lost 4 bases to trimming and J lost 5 bases; unmatched junction nucleotides: 8. CDR3 length: 16 residues. For the CDR3, the DNA is TGTGCCAGCAGTTCCCTTCCGGGACAGGGGGCAACTGAAGCTTTCTTT. Translated, it gives CASSSLPGQGATEAFF.

This clonotype appeared many times. CDR3 in DNA: TGTGCCAGCAGCCCTCAGGGGGGTTGGAGCGGGGAGCTGTTTTTT. Amino acid sequence: CASSPQGGWSGELFF. The V call is TRBV7-2, the J call TRBJ2-2; perhaps TRBD1 as D (7 bases). Trimming removed 5 bases at V and 7 bases at J, with 17 bases between. CDR1 and CDR2 (germline): SGHTA, FQGNSA. The CDR3 extends over 15 amino acids.

This clonotype was observed a few times. The V call is TRBV6-6, the J call TRBJ1-5, with D possibly being TRBD1 (6 bases). The V end lost 2 bases, the J end lost 5 bases, and 10 bases lay between the germline ends. The germline gives CDR1 MNHNY, CDR2 SVGAGI (reference sequence). This CDR3 has 14 residues. CDR3 DNA sequence: TGTGCCAGCAGTTACCGGACAGAATATCAGCCCCAGCATTTT. Its translation: CASSYRTEYQPQHF.